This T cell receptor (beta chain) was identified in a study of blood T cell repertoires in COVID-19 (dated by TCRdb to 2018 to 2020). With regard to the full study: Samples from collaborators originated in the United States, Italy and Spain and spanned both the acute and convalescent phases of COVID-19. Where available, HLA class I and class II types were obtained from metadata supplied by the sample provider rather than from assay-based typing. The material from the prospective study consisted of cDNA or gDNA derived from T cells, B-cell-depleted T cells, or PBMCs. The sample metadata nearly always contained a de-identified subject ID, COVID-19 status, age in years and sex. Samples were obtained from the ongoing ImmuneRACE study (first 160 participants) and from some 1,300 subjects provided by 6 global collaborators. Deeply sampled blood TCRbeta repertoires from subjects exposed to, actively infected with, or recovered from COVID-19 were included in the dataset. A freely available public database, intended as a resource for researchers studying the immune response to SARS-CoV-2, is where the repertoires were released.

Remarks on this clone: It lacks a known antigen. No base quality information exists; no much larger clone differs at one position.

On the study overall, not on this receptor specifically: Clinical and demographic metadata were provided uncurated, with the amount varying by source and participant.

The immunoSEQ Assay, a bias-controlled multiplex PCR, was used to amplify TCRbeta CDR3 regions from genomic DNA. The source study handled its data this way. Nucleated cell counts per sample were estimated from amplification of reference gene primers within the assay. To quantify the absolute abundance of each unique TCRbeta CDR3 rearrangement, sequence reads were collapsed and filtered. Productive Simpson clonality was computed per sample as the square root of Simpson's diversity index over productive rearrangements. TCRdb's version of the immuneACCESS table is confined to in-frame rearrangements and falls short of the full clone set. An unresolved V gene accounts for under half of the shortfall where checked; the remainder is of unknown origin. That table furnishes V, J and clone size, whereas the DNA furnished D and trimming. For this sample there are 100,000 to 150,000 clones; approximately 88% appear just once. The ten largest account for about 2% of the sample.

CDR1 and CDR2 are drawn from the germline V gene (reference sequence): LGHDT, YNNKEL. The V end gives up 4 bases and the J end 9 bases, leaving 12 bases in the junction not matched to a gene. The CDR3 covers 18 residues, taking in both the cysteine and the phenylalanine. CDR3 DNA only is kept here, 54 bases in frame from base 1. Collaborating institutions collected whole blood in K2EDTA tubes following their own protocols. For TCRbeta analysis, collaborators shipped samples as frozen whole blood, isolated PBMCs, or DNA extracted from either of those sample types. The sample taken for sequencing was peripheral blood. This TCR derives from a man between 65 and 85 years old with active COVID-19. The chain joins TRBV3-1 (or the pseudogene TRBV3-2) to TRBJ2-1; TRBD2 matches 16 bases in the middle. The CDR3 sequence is CASSLFQRGTSGRAEQFF. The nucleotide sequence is TGTGCCAGCAGCCTCTTCCAGAGGGGGACTAGCGGGAGGGCTGAGCAGTTCTTC.